A selection of T cell receptor beta chains follows, all from one sample in a study of cytomegalovirus exposure and HLA in healthy donors. Some clones are missing from TCRdb's copy, which holds only in-frame ones; the method was immunoSEQ multiplex PCR. This sample yields roughly 190,000 clones, of which approximately 80% are seen a single time; around 2.8% belongs to the top ten. Sequenced sample: PBMCs. All receptors come from a woman between 45 and 60 years old in good health and CMV-seropositive. CDR3s leave out the opening cysteine and the closing phenylalanine or tryptophan. The order of the fields is V gene, J gene, CDR3 length, CDR3 protein.

>TRBV10-1|TRBJ2-7|14
ASSETDSTGTYEQY
>TRBV25-1|TRBJ2-1|15
ASSEDLRRGTYNEQF
>TRBV6-5|TRBJ1-2|11
ASRGDTNYGYT
>TRBV7-2|TRBJ2-3|15
ASSLGDEGLAADTQY
>TRBV5-1|TRBJ2-7|12
ASSSGMTSYEQY
>TRBV10-1|-|15
ASSDRGTSGGMYEQY
>TRBV4-1|TRBJ2-7|11
ASSQSRVDEQY
>TRBV11-2|TRBJ2-7|13
ASSPLSTSLYEQY
>TRBV2|TRBJ1-5|13
ASTLEDRFNQPQH
>TRBV5-1|TRBJ2-7|17
ASSLEPWGTSGQNYEQY
>TRBV28|TRBJ1-5|13
ASSPTGYSNQPQH
>TRBV27|TRBJ2-1|15
ASSLSGLAGTYNEQF
>TRBV6-1|TRBJ1-6|12
ASSYEGVNSPLH
>TRBV9|TRBJ2-2|14
ASSVGVYAYTGELF
>TRBV9|TRBJ1-1|11
ASSVAPNTEAF
>TRBV30|TRBJ2-5|12
AWSEDWRLGTQY
>TRBV15|TRBJ2-5|12
ATSRGLTRETQY
>TRBV7-2|TRBJ2-1|15
ASSLTGTSGGYNEQF